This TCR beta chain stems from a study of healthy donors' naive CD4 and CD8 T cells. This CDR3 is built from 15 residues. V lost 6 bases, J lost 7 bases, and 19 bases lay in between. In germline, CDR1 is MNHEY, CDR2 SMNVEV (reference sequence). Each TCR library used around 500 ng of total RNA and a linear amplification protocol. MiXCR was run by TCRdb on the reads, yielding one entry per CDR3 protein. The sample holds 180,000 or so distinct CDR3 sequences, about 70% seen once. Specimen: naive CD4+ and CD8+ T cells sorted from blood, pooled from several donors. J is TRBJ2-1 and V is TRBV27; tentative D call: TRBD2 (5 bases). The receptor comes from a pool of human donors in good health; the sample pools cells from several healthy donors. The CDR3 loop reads CASRGRINFNNEQFF. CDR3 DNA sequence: TGTGCCAGCAGAGGGAGAATCAACTTCAATAATGAGCAGTTCTTC.